This T cell receptor beta chain comes out of a study of T cells in pancreatic ductal adenocarcinoma. Whole-study results and caveats: Tumors hold more CD45RO+ effector T cells, which may bias toward lower diversity.

The germline V gene encodes CDR1 WNHNN and CDR2 SYGVQD (reference sequence). CDR3 size: 14 residues. V lost 4 bases and J 1 base, leaving 8 bases between the germline ends. Sequenced by immunoSEQ multiplex PCR; TCRdb stores in-frame clones only, minus some. The sample lists about 4,600 clones; 68% were seen once. A remark on this clone: What it recognizes is unknown.

Surgery without prior neoadjuvant therapy was the treatment of the selected pancreatic ductal adenocarcinoma patients. Material: pancreatic tumor tissue. J is TRBJ1-3 and V is TRBV10-1, with no clear D. The source of this sequence is a human donor with pancreatic ductal adenocarcinoma. CDR3 coding DNA: TGCGCCAGCAGTGGTTGTGGGTCTGGAAACACCATATATTTT. As protein: CASSGCGSGNTIYF.